This T cell receptor beta chain was retrieved from a study of OX40 agonist ivuxolimab in advanced cancers. The wider study: Ivuxolimab doses were 0.01, 0.1, 0.3, 1.5, 3 or 10 mg/kg every 2 weeks. From 23 to 79 years was the age range, with a mean of approximately 63 years, and around 80% were male.

With 6 bases clipped from V and 0 bases from J, the junction kept 3 bases outside the gene matches. Germline V gene sequence: CDR1 MNHEY, CDR2 SVGAGI. The CDR3 length is 14 residues. Method: immunoSEQ multiplex PCR; TCRdb's copy keeps in-frame clones and lacks some. Found here are more than 75,000 clones, around 86% of them singletons; the top ten hold roughly 0.3%. This clone occurred once. The antigen remains unidentified. General study points: Expanded clones tended on average to be more numerous among CD8+ T cells than CD4+. People who partly responded at 0.1-3.0 mg/kg had some of the least clonal expansion seen.

This sequence originates from an adult with an advanced solid tumor such as melanoma, head and neck, liver or kidney cancer. The rearrangement uses TRBV6-5 and TRBJ1-2; 8 bases align to TRBD1. The specimen was CD4+ or CD8+ T cells sorted from blood, collected in a trial of the OX40 agonist ivuxolimab. CDR3 nucleotide sequence: TGTGCCAGCAGAAGACAGGGGACTAACTATGGCTACACCTTC. Encoded protein: CASRRQGTNYGYTF.